A single sample gave rise to the 7 T cell receptor beta chains below, sequenced in a study of sequential checkpoint blockade in melanoma. TCRdb's table, derived via immunoSEQ multiplex PCR, lists solely in-frame clones and lacks some. The sample has tens of thousands of clones, 70% to 90% seen once. Treatment of the sample: randomized to nivolumab then ipilimumab (arm A) or the reverse (arm B). The material was CD8+ T cells sorted from blood (inferred from file names), obtained from a patient given nivolumab and ipilimumab in sequence. All receptors derive from a human donor with melanoma.

V is TRBV25-1 and J is TRBJ2-7; 8 positions match TRBD1. CDR1 and CDR2 (germline): MGHDK, SYGVNS. Germline trimming cut 9 bases from V and 3 bases from J; bases unmatched to any gene: 4. This CDR3 has 12 amino acids. The CDR3: CARSRGLYEQYF. CDR3 in DNA: TGTGCCAGATCCAGGGGGCTCTACGAGCAGTACTTC.

The V gene is TRBV10-3, the J gene TRBJ2-7; 9 bases line up with TRBD2. The CDR3 has 17 amino acids. Per germline, CDR1 ENHRY and CDR2 SYGVKD. V lost 2 bases and J lost 4; bases outside the gene matches: 12. CDR3 region: CAISEGLAGSSYYEQYF. In DNA, the CDR3 is TGTGCCATCAGTGAGGGTCTAGCGGGGAGCTCCTATTACGAGCAGTACTTC.

The genes are TRBV29-1 and TRBJ2-7; D is ambiguous. Germline CDR1 is SQVTM and CDR2 is ANQGSEA. Trimming shortened V by 0 bases and J by 1 base, and 7 bases separated the two germline ends. This CDR3 region has 13 residues. CDR3 nucleotides: TGCAGCGTTGAAGAAAGCAGGTCCTACGAGCAGTACTTC. Residues: CSVEESRSYEQYF.

The chain is built from TRBV7-3 and TRBJ2-5; D might be TRBD2 (5 bases). V gave up 0 bases and J gave up 2 bases, with 13 bases separating them. Germline CDR1 SGHTA, CDR2 FQGTGA. This CDR3 spans 16 amino acids. This CDR3 is CASSLTGGRGQETQYF. As DNA, the CDR3 is TGTGCCAGCAGCTTAACCGGTGGGAGAGGGCAAGAGACCCAGTACTTC.

The J gene is TRBJ1-2, the V gene TRBV15, with a tentative D call TRBD1 (5 bases). Trimming pared 5 bases from V and 2 bases from J, leaving 21 bases between. This CDR3 contains 17 residues. Per germline, CDR1 LNHNV and CDR2 YYDKDF (reference sequence). The CDR3: CATSRHPRTGTNYGYTF. CDR3 bases: TGTGCCACCAGCCGCCATCCCCGCACAGGCACCAACTATGGCTACACCTTC.

This sequence joins TRBV28 and TRBJ2-7, with 8 bases fitting TRBD2. CDR1 and CDR2 from the germline V gene are MDHEN and SYDVKM. The CDR3 covers 16 residues. The V segment lost 3 bases and the J segment 3 bases; nucleotides outside the gene matches: 10. The CDR3 here is CASSFRRLAGFYEQYF. CDR3 sequence (DNA): TGTGCCAGCAGTTTTCGGAGGCTAGCGGGCTTCTACGAGCAGTACTTC.

This chain uses TRBV5-6 with TRBJ2-1; TRBD1 agrees at 9 bases. V lost 1 base to trimming and J lost 4 bases; unmatched junction nucleotides: 3. Germline CDR1 is SGHDT and CDR2 is YYEEEE. This CDR3 spans 15 amino acids. CDR3 region: CASSLSGTGYNEQFF. CDR3 nucleotides: TGTGCCAGCAGCTTGTCGGGGACAGGGTACAATGAGCAGTTCTTC.